This T cell receptor (beta chain) originates from a study of CXCR3-negative and CXCR3-positive naive CD8 T cells. Notes on the study in general: Naive CXCR3-positive cells had TRB CDR3s more hydrophobic than those of CXCR3-negative naive cells.

Via 5' RACE with UMI labels, TRB cDNA libraries were prepared. TCRdb re-called the 5' RACE reads and shows each CDR3 protein once, DNA omitted. The repertoire shows about 98,000 distinct CDR3 sequences; the top ten hold 0.7% to 1%. Points on this clonotype: Its antigen is currently unknown.

Sequencing was performed on naive CXCR3+ CD8+ T cells from blood. Subset meaning: CD45RO-CCR7+CD27+CD95- naive CD8+ T cells expressing CXCR3 (TNR3+). The TCR originated in a human donor in good health. Some clones in this sample may be carry-over from other donors' samples.

This CDR3 is CASSPRVLGTEAFF. The chain combines TRBV4-2 with TRBJ1-1. This CDR3 is 14 amino acids long. The germline V gene has CDR1 LGHNA and CDR2 YNFKEQ.